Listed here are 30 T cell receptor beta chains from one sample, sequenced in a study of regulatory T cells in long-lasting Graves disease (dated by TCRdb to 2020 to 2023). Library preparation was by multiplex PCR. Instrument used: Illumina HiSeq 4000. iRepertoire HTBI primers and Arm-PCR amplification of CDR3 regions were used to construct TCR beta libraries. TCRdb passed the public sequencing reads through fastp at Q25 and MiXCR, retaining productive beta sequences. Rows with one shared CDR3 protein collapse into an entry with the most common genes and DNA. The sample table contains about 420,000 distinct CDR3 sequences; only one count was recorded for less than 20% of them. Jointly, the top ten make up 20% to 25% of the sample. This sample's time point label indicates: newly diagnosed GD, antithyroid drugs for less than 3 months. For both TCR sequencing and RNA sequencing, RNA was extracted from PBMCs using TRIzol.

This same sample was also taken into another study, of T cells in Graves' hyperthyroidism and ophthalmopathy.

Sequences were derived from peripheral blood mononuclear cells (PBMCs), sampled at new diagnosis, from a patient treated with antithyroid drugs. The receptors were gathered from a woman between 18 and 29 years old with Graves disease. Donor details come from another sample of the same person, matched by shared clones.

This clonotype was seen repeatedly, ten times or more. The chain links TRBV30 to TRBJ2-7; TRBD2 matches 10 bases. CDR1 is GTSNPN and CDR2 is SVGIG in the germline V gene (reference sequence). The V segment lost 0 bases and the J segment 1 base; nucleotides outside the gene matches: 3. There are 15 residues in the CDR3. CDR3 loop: CAWSVGSGRSYEQYF. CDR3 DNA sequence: TGTGCCTGGAGTGTAGGTAGCGGGAGGTCCTACGAGCAGTACTTC.

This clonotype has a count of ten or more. CDR3 DNA sequence: TGTGCCAGCAGCTTAGGGGGAGGGCCCGCAGATACGCAGTATTTT. The encoded protein is CASSLGGGPADTQYF. The chain recombines TRBV7-9 with TRBJ2-3; 7 bases line up with TRBD2. With V trimmed by 1 base and J by 4 bases, 5 bases remained unmatched. The CDR3 covers 15 residues. Germline V gene lookup returns CDR1 SEHNR and CDR2 FQNEAQ (reference sequence).

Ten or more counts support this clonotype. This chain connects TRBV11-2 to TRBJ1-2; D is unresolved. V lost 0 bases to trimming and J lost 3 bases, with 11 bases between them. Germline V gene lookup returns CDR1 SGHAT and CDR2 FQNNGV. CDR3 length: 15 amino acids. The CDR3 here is CASSLDPGRDYGYTF. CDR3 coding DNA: TGTGCCAGCAGCTTAGATCCGGGTAGGGACTATGGCTACACCTTC. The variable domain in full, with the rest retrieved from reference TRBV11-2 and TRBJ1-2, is EAGVAQSPRYKIIEKRQSVAFWCNPISGHATLYWYQQILGQGPKLLIQFQNNGVVDDSQLPKDRFSAERLKGVDSTLKIQPAKLEDSAVYLCASSLDPGRDYGYTFGSGTRLTVV.

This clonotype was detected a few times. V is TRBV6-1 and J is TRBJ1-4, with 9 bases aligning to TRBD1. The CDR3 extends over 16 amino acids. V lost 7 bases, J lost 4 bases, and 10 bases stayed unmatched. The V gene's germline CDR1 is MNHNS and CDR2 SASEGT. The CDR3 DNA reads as TGTGCCAGCAACGCGGGACAGGGACTCTTTAATGAAAAACTGTTTTTT. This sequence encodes CASNAGQGLFNEKLFF.

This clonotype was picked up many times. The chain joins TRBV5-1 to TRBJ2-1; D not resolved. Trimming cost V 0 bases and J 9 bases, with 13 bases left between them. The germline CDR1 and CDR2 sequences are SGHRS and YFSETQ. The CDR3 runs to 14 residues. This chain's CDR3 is CASSLGGVGTEQFF. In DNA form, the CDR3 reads TGCGCCAGCAGCTTGGGGGGTGTAGGTACTGAGCAGTTCTTC.

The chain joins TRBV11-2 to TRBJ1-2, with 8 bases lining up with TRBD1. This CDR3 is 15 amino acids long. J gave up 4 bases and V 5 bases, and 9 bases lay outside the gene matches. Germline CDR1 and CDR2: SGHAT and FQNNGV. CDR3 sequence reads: CASSLSQGASYGYTF. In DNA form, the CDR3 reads TGTGCCAGCAGCCTGTCCCAGGGGGCAAGCTATGGCTACACCTTC.

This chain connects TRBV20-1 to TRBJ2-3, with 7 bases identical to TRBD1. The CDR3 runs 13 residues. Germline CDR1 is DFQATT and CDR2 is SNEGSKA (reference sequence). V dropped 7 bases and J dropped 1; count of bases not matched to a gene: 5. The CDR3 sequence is CSGRQGGTDTQYF. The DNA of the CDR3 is TGCAGTGGAAGACAGGGTGGCACAGATACGCAGTATTTT.

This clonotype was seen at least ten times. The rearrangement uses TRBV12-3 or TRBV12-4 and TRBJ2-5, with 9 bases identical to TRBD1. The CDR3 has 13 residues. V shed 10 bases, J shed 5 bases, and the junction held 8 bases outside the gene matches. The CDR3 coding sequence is TGTGCCATTGGGACAGGGAATAGCGAGACCCAGTACTTC. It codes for CAIGTGNSETQYF.

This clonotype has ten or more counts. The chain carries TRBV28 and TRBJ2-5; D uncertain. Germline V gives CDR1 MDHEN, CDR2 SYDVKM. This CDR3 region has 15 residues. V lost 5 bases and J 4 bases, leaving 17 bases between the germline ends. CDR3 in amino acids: CASSARPQYGETQYF. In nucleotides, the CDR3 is TGTGCCAGCAGTGCCCGCCCCCAGTACGGAGAGACCCAGTACTTC. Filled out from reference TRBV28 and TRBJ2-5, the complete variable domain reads DVKVTQSSRYLVKRTGEKVFLECVQDMDHENMFWYRQDPGLGLRLIYFSYDVKMKEKGDIPEGYSVSREKKERFSLILESASTNQTSMYLCASSARPQYGETQYFGPGTRLLVL.

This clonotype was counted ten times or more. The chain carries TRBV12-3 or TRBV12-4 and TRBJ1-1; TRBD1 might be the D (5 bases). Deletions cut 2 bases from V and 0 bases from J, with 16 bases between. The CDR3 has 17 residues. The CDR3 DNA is TGTGCCAGCAGTTTACTGGGGACGGAATACATGAACACTGAAGCTTTCTTT. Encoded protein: CASSLLGTEYMNTEAFF.

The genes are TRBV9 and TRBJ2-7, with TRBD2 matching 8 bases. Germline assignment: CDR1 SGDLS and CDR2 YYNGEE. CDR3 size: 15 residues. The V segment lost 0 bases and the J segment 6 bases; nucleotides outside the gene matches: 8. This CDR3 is CASSVEAGDPFEQYF. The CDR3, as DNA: TGTGCCAGCAGCGTAGAAGCGGGAGATCCTTTCGAGCAGTACTTC.

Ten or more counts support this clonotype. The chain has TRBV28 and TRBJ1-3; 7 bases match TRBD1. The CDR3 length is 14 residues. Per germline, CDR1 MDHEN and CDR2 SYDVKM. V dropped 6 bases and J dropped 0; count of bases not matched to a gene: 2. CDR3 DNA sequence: TGTGCCAGCAGGGCAGGGGGCTCTGGAAACACCATATATTTT. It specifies CASRAGGSGNTIYF.

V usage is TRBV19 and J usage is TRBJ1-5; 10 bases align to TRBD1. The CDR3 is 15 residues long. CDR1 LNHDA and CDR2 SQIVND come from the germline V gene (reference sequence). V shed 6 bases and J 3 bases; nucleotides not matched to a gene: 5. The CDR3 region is CASRATGGNNQPQHF. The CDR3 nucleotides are TGTGCCAGTAGAGCGACAGGGGGCAACAATCAGCCCCAGCATTTT.

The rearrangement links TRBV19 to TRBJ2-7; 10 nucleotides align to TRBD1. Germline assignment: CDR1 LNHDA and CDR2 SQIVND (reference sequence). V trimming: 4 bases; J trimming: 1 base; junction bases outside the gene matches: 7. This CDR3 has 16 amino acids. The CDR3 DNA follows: TGTGCCAGTAGTAGGGGACAGGGGTCACTATCCTACGAGCAGTACTTC. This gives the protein CASSRGQGSLSYEQYF.

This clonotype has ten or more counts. CDR3 protein: CASSLGGNQETQYF. The DNA for the CDR3 is TGTGCCAGCAGTTTGGGGGGAAACCAAGAGACCCAGTACTTC. This chain connects TRBV11-2 to TRBJ2-5, with D perhaps matching TRBD2 (6 bases). V lost 6 bases and J 0 bases, leaving 11 bases between the germline ends. This CDR3 spans 14 amino acids. Germline CDR1 reads SGHAT; CDR2 reads FQNNGV.

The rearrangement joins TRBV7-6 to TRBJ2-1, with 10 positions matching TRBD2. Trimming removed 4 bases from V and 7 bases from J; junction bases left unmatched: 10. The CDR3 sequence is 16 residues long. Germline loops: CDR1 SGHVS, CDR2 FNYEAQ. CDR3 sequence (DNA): TGTGCCAGCAGCTCCCAAGCCAGCGGGAGGGGGAATGAGCAGTTCTTC. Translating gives CASSSQASGRGNEQFF.

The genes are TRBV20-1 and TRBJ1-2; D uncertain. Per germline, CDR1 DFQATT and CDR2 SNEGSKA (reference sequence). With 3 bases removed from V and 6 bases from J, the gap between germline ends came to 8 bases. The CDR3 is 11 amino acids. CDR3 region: CSASSANGYTF. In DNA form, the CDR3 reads TGCAGTGCTAGTTCGGCCAATGGCTACACCTTC.

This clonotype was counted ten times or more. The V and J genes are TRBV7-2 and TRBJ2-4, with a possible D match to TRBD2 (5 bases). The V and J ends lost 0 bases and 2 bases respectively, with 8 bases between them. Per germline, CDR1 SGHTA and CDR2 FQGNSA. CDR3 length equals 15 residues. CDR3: CASSLAGVSKNIQYF. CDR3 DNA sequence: TGTGCCAGCAGCTTAGCGGGAGTGTCCAAAAACATTCAGTACTTC.

The CDR3 sequence is CSASQLGDTQYF. The CDR3 coding sequence is TGCAGTGCTAGCCAACTAGGAGATACGCAGTATTTT. The chain links TRBV20-1 to TRBJ2-3, with a weak D call TRBD2 (5 bases). The ends were cut back, 3 bases at V and 5 bases at J, with 9 bases in the middle. The CDR3 extends over 12 amino acids. Germline V gene sequence: CDR1 DFQATT, CDR2 SNEGSKA (reference sequence).

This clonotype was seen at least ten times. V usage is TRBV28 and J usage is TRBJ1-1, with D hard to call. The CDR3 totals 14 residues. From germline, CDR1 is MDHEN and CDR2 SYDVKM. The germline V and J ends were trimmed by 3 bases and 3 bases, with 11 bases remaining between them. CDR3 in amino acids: CASSLVGLDTEAFF. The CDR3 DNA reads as TGTGCCAGCAGTTTGGTAGGGTTGGACACTGAAGCTTTCTTT.

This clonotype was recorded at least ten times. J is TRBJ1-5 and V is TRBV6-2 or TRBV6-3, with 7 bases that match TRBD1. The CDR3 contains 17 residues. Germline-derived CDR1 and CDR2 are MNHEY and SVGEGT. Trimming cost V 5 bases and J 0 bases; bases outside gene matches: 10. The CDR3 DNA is TGTGCCAGCAGTGAAAAAGACAGGGCAATTAGCAATCAGCCCCAGCATTTT. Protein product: CASSEKDRAISNQPQHF.

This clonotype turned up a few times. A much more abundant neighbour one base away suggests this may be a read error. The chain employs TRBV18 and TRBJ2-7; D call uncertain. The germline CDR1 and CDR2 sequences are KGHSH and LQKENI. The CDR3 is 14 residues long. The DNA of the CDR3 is TGTGCCGGCTCACCAGAGGTTGCGGTTTGGGAGCAGTACTTC. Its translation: CAGSPEVAVWEQYF.

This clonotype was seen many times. CDR3 sequence reads: CASSLAGQGGTGEQYF. CDR3 in DNA: TGTGCCAGCAGCTTAGCGGGCCAGGGCGGTACGGGTGAGCAGTACTTC. The V gene is TRBV11-2, the J gene TRBJ2-7, with a tentative D call TRBD1 (5 bases). Germline CDR1 reads SGHAT; CDR2 reads FQNNGV. CDR3 length equals 16 residues. V lost 1 base and J lost 7, with 20 bases in between. Together with reference TRBV11-2 and TRBJ2-7, the CDR3 gives the full variable domain: EAGVAQSPRYKIIEKRQSVAFWCNPISGHATLYWYQQILGQGPKLLIQFQNNGVVDDSQLPKDRFSAERLKGVDSTLKIQPAKLEDSAVYLCASSLAGQGGTGEQYFGPGTRLTVT.

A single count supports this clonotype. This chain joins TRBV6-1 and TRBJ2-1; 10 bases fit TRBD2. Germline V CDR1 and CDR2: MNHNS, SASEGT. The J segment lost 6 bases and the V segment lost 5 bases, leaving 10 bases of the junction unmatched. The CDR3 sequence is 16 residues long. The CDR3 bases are TGTGCCAGCAGTAGAACAAGCGGGAGGGCCCTCAATGAGCAGTTCTTC. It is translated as CASSRTSGRALNEQFF.

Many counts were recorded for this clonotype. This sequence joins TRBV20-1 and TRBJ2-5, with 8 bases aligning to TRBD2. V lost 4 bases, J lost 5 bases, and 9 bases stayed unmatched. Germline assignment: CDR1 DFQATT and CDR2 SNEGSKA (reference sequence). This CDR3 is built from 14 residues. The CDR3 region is CSATSGSAMETQYF. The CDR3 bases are TGCAGTGCTACAAGCGGGAGTGCTATGGAGACCCAGTACTTC.

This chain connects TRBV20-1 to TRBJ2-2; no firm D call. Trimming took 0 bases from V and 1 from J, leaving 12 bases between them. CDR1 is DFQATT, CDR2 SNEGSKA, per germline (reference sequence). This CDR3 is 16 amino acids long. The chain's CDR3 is CSARDPAGWNTGELFF. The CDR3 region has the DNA TGCAGTGCTAGAGATCCGGCAGGCTGGAACACCGGGGAGCTGTTTTTT.

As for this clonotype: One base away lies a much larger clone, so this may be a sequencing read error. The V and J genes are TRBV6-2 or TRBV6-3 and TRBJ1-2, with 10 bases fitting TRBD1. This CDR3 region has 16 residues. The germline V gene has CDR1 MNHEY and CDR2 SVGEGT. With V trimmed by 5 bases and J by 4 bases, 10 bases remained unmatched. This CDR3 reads CASSPRTGGPLYGYTF. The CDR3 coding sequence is TGTGCCAGCAGTCCGAGGACAGGGGGTCCCCTCTATGGCTACACCTTC.

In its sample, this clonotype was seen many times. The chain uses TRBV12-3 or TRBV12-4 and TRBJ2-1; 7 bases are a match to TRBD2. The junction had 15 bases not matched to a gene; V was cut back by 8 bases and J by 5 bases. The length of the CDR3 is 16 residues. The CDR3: CASVSGLSSGNNEQFF. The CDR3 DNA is TGTGCCAGCGTTTCTGGGTTGTCTAGCGGCAACAATGAGCAGTTCTTC.

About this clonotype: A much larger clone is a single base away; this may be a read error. The CDR3 DNA is TGTGCCAGCAGTTCAGGACTAGCGGGAGCAGATACGCGGTATTTT. Its protein product is CASSSGLAGADTRYF. This chain joins TRBV12-3 or TRBV12-4 and TRBJ2-3; TRBD2 agrees at 13 bases. The CDR3 totals 15 residues.

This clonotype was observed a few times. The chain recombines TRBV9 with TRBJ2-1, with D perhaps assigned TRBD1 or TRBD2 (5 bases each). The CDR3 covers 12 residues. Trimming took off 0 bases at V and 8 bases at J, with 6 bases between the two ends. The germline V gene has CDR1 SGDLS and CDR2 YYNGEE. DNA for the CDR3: TGTGCCAGCAGCGTAGTGGGGGATGAGCAGTTCTTC. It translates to CASSVVGDEQFF.